These T cell receptor beta chains were read from a single sample in a study of multiple sclerosis patients with progressive multifocal leukoencephalopathy. The assay was immunoSEQ multiplex PCR, and TCRdb's table has in-frame clones only and misses some. Among under 30,000 clones, about 91% were seen once, and the ten largest hold 2% to 2.5%. The specimen was PBMCs, collected from a patient treated with natalizumab. The receptors were gathered from a man younger than 40 with multiple sclerosis. Each CDR3 is given with its conserved first and last residue. Fields, in order: J gene, V gene, D gene, clone size, CDR3 protein, CDR3 DNA. D genes are given only for firm matches. Size is omitted from some rows. Given values are once, few, many or a class for expanded clones.

J: TRBJ1-1
V: TRBV27
D: NA
size: NA
CDR3: CASSFLRENTEAFF
DNA: TGTGCCAGCAGTTTCTTAAGGGAGAACACTGAAGCTTTCTTT

J: TRBJ1-2
V: TRBV5-1
D: TRBD1
size: NA
CDR3: CASSPGTGAYGYTF
DNA: TGCGCCAGCAGCCCCGGGACAGGAGCCTATGGCTACACCTTC

J: TRBJ2-5
V: TRBV27
D: TRBD1
size: NA
CDR3: CAIRGTGAPQETQYF
DNA: TGTGCCATCCGGGGGACAGGGGCCCCCCAAGAGACCCAGTACTTC

J: TRBJ2-1
V: TRBV10-2
D: TRBD1
size: NA
CDR3: CASVTRTGQGYNEQFF
DNA: TGCGCCAGCGTCACCCGGACCGGACAGGGCTACAATGAGCAGTTCTTC

J: TRBJ1-3
V: TRBV18
D: TRBD1
size: NA
CDR3: CASSPNRQGVGAGNTIYF
DNA: TGTGCCAGCTCACCAAACAGACAGGGGGTCGGAGCGGGAAACACCATATATTTT

J: TRBJ2-3
V: TRBV7-9
D: NA
size: NA
CDR3: CASSYSTDTQYF
DNA: TGTGCCAGCAGCTATAGCACAGATACGCAGTATTTT

J: TRBJ1-1
V: TRBV6-6
D: NA
size: NA
CDR3: CASTTDSEAFF
DNA: TGTGCCAGCACAACGGACAGCGAAGCTTTCTTT

J: TRBJ1-3
V: TRBV7-8
D: NA
size: NA
CDR3: CASSLGSPGNTIYF
DNA: TGTGCCAGCAGCTTAGGTTCTCCTGGAAACACCATATATTTT

J: TRBJ2-6
V: TRBV9
D: TRBD2
size: NA
CDR3: CASSGLVAGAAGANVLTF
DNA: TGTGCCAGCAGCGGGTTGGTAGCGGGAGCAGCTGGGGCCAACGTCCTGACTTTC

J: TRBJ2-7
V: TRBV6-1
D: NA
size: NA
CDR3: CASVWTATYEQYF
DNA: TGTGCCAGCGTATGGACCGCAACCTACGAGCAGTACTTC

J: TRBJ2-5
V: TRBV5-6
D: NA
size: once
CDR3: CASSFGPYQETQYF
DNA: TGTGCCAGCAGCTTCGGTCCGTACCAAGAGACCCAGTACTTC

J: TRBJ1-1
V: TRBV18
D: NA
size: NA
CDR3: CASSPRGQAGNTEAFF
DNA: TGTGCCAGCTCACCACGGGGGCAGGCGGGAAACACTGAAGCTTTCTTT

J: TRBJ2-5
V: TRBV25-1
D: NA
size: NA
CDR3: CASSEYQGEGETQYF
DNA: TGTGCCAGCAGTGAATACCAGGGGGAGGGGGAGACCCAGTACTTC

J: TRBJ2-5
V: TRBV4-2
D: NA
size: NA
CDR3: CASSHIQETQYF
DNA: TGTGCCAGCAGCCATATTCAAGAGACCCAGTACTTC

J: TRBJ1-2
V: TRBV19
D: NA
size: NA
CDR3: CASSATKQDDYGYTF
DNA: TGTGCCAGTAGTGCCACTAAGCAGGATGACTATGGCTACACCTTC

J: TRBJ2-3
V: TRBV4-3
D: TRBD2
size: NA
CDR3: CASSQVGLGTDTQYF
DNA: TGCGCCAGCAGCCAAGTGGGACTAGGAACAGATACGCAGTATTTT

J: TRBJ1-1
V: TRBV7-9
D: NA
size: few
CDR3: CASSPPEAFF
DNA: TGTGCCAGCAGCCCGCCTGAAGCTTTCTTT

J: TRBJ2-1
V: TRBV11-3
D: TRBD2
size: NA
CDR3: CASSLGRALYNEQFF
DNA: TGTGCCAGCAGCTTGGGGAGGGCTCTGTACAATGAGCAGTTCTTC

J: TRBJ2-4
V: TRBV28
D: NA
size: NA
CDR3: CASSFRLGTLAKNIQYF
DNA: TGTGCCAGCAGTTTTCGGCTGGGGACCCTAGCCAAAAACATTCAGTACTTC

J: TRBJ2-7
V: TRBV21-1
D: NA
size: NA
CDR3: CASPKWRGAYEQYF
DNA: TGTGCCAGCCCTAAGTGGAGGGGGGCGTACGAGCAGTACTTC

J: TRBJ2-4
V: TRBV2
D: TRBD1
size: NA
CDR3: CASRTGGYIQYF
DNA: TGTGCCAGCCGGACAGGGGGTTACATTCAGTACTTC

J: TRBJ1-3
V: TRBV18
D: NA
size: NA
CDR3: CASSPNRGNTIYF
DNA: TGTGCCAGCTCACCGAACAGAGGAAACACCATATATTTT

J: TRBJ2-1
V: TRBV10-3
D: TRBD1
size: NA
CDR3: CAISDGDRPLNNEQFF
DNA: TGTGCCATCAGTGATGGGGACAGGCCCTTAAACAATGAGCAGTTCTTC

J: TRBJ2-4
V: TRBV19
D: TRBD1
size: NA
CDR3: CASSTTGMGTKNIQYF
DNA: TGTGCCAGTAGTACGACAGGGATGGGAACCAAAAACATTCAGTACTTC

J: TRBJ2-6
V: TRBV19
D: NA
size: NA
CDR3: CASSIGSSGANVLTF
DNA: TGTGCCAGTAGTATTGGGAGTTCTGGGGCCAACGTCCTGACTTTC

J: TRBJ2-2
V: TRBV6-1
D: NA
size: NA
CDR3: CASSEMGTGRVTGELFF
DNA: TGTGCCAGCAGTGAAATGGGAACAGGTCGGGTCACCGGGGAGCTGTTTTTT

J: TRBJ1-1
V: TRBV29-1
D: TRBD1
size: NA
CDR3: CSVDPPRTGQNTEAFF
DNA: TGCAGCGTTGATCCCCCCCGGACAGGCCAGAACACTGAAGCTTTCTTT

J: TRBJ2-5
V: TRBV18
D: NA
size: NA
CDR3: CASSPTGIQETQYF
DNA: TGTGCCAGCTCTCCTACAGGGATCCAAGAGACCCAGTACTTC

J: TRBJ1-2
V: TRBV27
D: NA
size: NA
CDR3: CASSLSYGGGYGYTF
DNA: TGTGCCAGCAGTTTATCGTACGGGGGCGGTTATGGCTACACCTTC

J: TRBJ2-1
V: TRBV9
D: TRBD1
size: NA
CDR3: CASSSTGGAYNEQFF
DNA: TGTGCCAGCAGTTCAACAGGGGGCGCCTACAATGAGCAGTTCTTC

J: TRBJ2-7
V: TRBV2
D: NA
size: NA
CDR3: CAQTLDGAPSNEQYF
DNA: TGTGCCCAAACATTGGACGGGGCGCCCTCAAACGAGCAGTACTTC

J: TRBJ2-5
V: TRBV7-2
D: NA
size: NA
CDR3: CASSPGVRETQYF
DNA: TGTGCCAGCAGCCCCGGGGTGCGGGAGACCCAGTACTTC

J: TRBJ1-2
V: TRBV7-2
D: NA
size: NA
CDR3: CASSPDTSYGYTF
DNA: TGTGCCAGCAGCCCGGACACTTCCTATGGCTACACCTTC

J: TRBJ2-2
V: TRBV7-2
D: TRBD2
size: NA
CDR3: CASSPSGRVTGELFF
DNA: TGTGCCAGCAGCCCCAGCGGGAGGGTCACCGGGGAGCTGTTTTTT

J: TRBJ2-2
V: TRBV25-1
D: TRBD1
size: NA
CDR3: CASSERRDRVVPGELFF
DNA: TGTGCCAGCAGTGAGCGCCGGGACAGGGTGGTACCCGGGGAGCTGTTTTTT

J: TRBJ2-1
V: TRBV29-1
D: TRBD2
size: NA
CDR3: CSVAAGVNEQFF
DNA: TGCAGCGTTGCGGCGGGAGTAAATGAGCAGTTCTTC

J: TRBJ2-2
V: TRBV10-3
D: NA
size: NA
CDR3: CAISEAGELFF
DNA: TGTGCCATCAGTGAAGCCGGGGAGCTGTTTTTT

J: TRBJ2-7
V: TRBV27
D: NA
size: NA
CDR3: CASSLSGGDPYEQYF
DNA: TGTGCCAGCAGTTTATCGGGAGGAGACCCCTACGAGCAGTACTTC

J: TRBJ2-7
V: TRBV4-1
D: TRBD2
size: once
CDR3: CASSLLAETRYEQYF
DNA: TGCGCCAGCAGCCTTCTAGCGGAGACGCGTTACGAGCAGTACTTC

J: TRBJ1-1
V: TRBV2
D: NA
size: once
CDR3: CASGRQENTEAFF
DNA: TGTGCCAGCGGGCGACAGGAGAACACTGAAGCTTTCTTT

J: TRBJ1-5
V: TRBV4-3
D: TRBD1
size: NA
CDR3: CASSQGPTGSNQPQHF
DNA: TGCGCCAGCAGCCAAGGGCCGACAGGGTCAAATCAGCCCCAGCATTTT

J: TRBJ1-1
V: TRBV27
D: NA
size: NA
CDR3: CASRTGTPHEAFF
DNA: TGTGCCAGCAGGACTGGGACACCCCACGAAGCTTTCTTT

J: TRBJ1-5
V: TRBV10-3
D: NA
size: once
CDR3: CAIRAGTRNNQPQHF
DNA: TGTGCCATCAGAGCCGGGACCCGTAACAATCAGCCCCAGCATTTT

J: TRBJ1-2
V: TRBV29-1
D: TRBD1
size: NA
CDR3: CSVPQGVYGYTF
DNA: TGCAGCGTTCCCCAGGGGGTCTATGGCTACACCTTC

J: TRBJ2-1
V: TRBV6-6
D: NA
size: NA
CDR3: CASGSRGSDNEQFF
DNA: TGTGCCAGCGGGTCGCGCGGGTCAGACAATGAGCAGTTCTTC

J: TRBJ1-3
V: TRBV6-6
D: NA
size: few
CDR3: CASSSRTPGNTIYF
DNA: TGTGCCAGCAGTTCGAGGACCCCTGGAAACACCATATATTTT

J: TRBJ2-1
V: TRBV27
D: NA
size: NA
CDR3: CASSTTSLHEQFF
DNA: TGTGCCAGCAGTACCACTAGCTTACATGAGCAGTTCTTC

J: TRBJ2-1
V: TRBV5-6
D: TRBD1
size: NA
CDR3: CASSPRDSGGANEQFF
DNA: TGTGCCAGCAGCCCTAGGGACAGTGGTGGGGCCAATGAGCAGTTCTTC

J: TRBJ2-5
V: TRBV7-7
D: NA
size: NA
CDR3: CASSQQIQETQYF
DNA: TGTGCTAGCAGCCAACAGATCCAAGAGACCCAGTACTTC

J: TRBJ1-1
V: TRBV19
D: NA
size: NA
CDR3: CASSPPFGTRSTEAFF
DNA: TGTGCCAGTAGTCCTCCTTTCGGGACACGGAGCACTGAAGCTTTCTTT

J: TRBJ1-1
V: TRBV29-1
D: NA
size: once
CDR3: CSAADRGRDKAFF
DNA: TGCAGCGCAGCAGACCGGGGCCGCGATAAAGCTTTCTTT

J: TRBJ1-2
V: TRBV7-8
D: TRBD1
size: NA
CDR3: CASSPDRAYGYTF
DNA: TGTGCCAGCAGCCCCGACAGGGCTTATGGCTACACCTTC

J: TRBJ2-1
V: TRBV5-1
D: TRBD1
size: NA
CDR3: CASSFGQGSYNEQFF
DNA: TGCGCCAGCAGCTTTGGACAGGGCTCCTACAATGAGCAGTTCTTC

J: TRBJ2-5
V: TRBV11-3
D: TRBD2
size: NA
CDR3: CASSHQFSGRAQETQYF
DNA: TGTGCCAGCAGCCACCAATTTAGCGGGAGGGCCCAAGAGACCCAGTACTTC

J: TRBJ1-2
V: TRBV4-3
D: NA
size: NA
CDR3: CASSQVLGGRGYTF
DNA: TGCGCCAGCAGCCAAGTCCTGGGGGGGAGAGGCTACACCTTC

J: TRBJ2-5
V: TRBV11-3
D: TRBD1
size: once
CDR3: CASSPIDRGGETQYF
DNA: TGTGCCAGCAGCCCTATCGACAGGGGCGGAGAGACCCAGTACTTC

J: TRBJ1-6
V: TRBV19
D: TRBD1
size: NA
CDR3: CASSSGQGGNSPLHF
DNA: TGTGCCAGTAGTTCCGGACAGGGGGGTAATTCACCCCTCCACTTT

J: TRBJ2-1
V: TRBV19
D: TRBD1
size: once
CDR3: CASSPSGQILYNEQFF
DNA: TGTGCCAGTAGTCCATCGGGACAGATCCTCTACAATGAGCAGTTCTTC

J: TRBJ1-4
V: TRBV4-1
D: NA
size: once
CDR3: CASSQEGRAVNEKLFF
DNA: TGCGCCAGCAGCCAAGAAGGTCGGGCGGTAAATGAAAAACTGTTTTTT

J: TRBJ2-5
V: TRBV14
D: TRBD2
size: NA
CDR3: CASSQILAGEETQYF
DNA: TGTGCCAGCAGCCAAATACTAGCGGGAGAGGAGACCCAGTACTTC